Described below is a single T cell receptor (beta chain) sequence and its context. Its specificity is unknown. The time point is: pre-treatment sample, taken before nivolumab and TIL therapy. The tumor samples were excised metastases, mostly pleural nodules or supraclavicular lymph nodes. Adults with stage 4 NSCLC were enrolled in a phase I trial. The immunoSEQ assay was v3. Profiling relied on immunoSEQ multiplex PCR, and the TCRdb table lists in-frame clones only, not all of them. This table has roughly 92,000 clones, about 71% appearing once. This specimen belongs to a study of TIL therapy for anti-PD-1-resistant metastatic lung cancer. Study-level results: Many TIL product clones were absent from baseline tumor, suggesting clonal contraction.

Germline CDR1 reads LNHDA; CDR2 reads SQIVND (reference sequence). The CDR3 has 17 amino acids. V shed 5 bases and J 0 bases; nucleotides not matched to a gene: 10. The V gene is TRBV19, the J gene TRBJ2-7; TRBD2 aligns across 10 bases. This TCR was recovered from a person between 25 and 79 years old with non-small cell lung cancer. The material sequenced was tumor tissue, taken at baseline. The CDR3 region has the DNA TGTGCCAGTAGTCCCGGGAGTCTAGCGGGGGACTCCTACGAGCAGTACTTC. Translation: CASSPGSLAGDSYEQYF. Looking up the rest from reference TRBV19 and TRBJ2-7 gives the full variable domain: DGGITQSPKYLFRKEGQNVTLSCEQNLNHDAMYWYRQDPGQGLRLIYYSQIVNDFQKGDIAEGYSVSREKKESFPLTVTSAQKNPTAFYLCASSPGSLAGDSYEQYFGPGTRLTVT.